A single sample is the source of the 25 T cell receptor beta chains below, sequenced in a study of T cell changes during pregnancy in multiple sclerosis. The protocol was immunoSEQ multiplex PCR, while the TCRdb copy is restricted to in-frame clones and leaves out a portion. Among about 28,000 clones listed, roughly 91% were seen once. The sequencing here drew on CD4+ T cells from peripheral blood mononuclear cells, taken in the first trimester of pregnancy. The receptors stem from a female donor in good health, enrolled as a control in a pregnancy study.

This rearrangement joins TRBV6-4 to TRBJ1-6; D remains unclear. This CDR3 has 13 residues. The V gene's germline CDR1 is MRHNA and CDR2 SNTAGT. Trimming stripped 3 bases from V and 7 bases from J, with 7 bases between. The CDR3 loop reads CASSETGNSPLHF. CDR3 DNA: TGTGCCAGCAGTGAAACGGGGAATTCACCCCTCCACTTT.

The CDR3 loop reads CAWSLGGQETQYF. The CDR3 DNA sequence: TGTGCCTGGAGCTTGGGGGGCCAAGAGACCCAGTACTTC. The chain links TRBV30 to TRBJ2-5; possibly TRBD2 for D (6 bases). V lost 3 bases, J lost 1 base, and 9 bases lay in between. The CDR3 is 13 amino acids. CDR1 is GTSNPN, CDR2 SVGIG, per germline (reference sequence).

The chain couples TRBV28 to TRBJ2-7; D uncertain. Trimming took off 7 bases at V and 1 base at J, with 5 bases between the two ends. The CDR3 has 11 amino acids. CDR1 MDHEN and CDR2 SYDVKM come from the germline V gene. CDR3 nucleotides: TGTGCCAGCAAGACTTCCTACGAGCAGTACTTC. Its protein is CASKTSYEQYF.

The rearrangement joins TRBV5-1 to TRBJ2-5; 8 nucleotides align to TRBD1. There are 14 residues in the CDR3. Per germline, CDR1 SGHRS and CDR2 YFSETQ. J gave up 4 bases and V 5 bases, and 7 bases lay outside the gene matches. The CDR3 here is CASRRDRPGETQYF. The CDR3 DNA is TGCGCCAGCAGAAGGGACAGGCCGGGAGAGACCCAGTACTTC.

The J gene is TRBJ2-2, the V gene TRBV29-1; the D is unclear. This CDR3 has 12 amino acids. The V end was cut by 2 bases, the J end by 5 bases, with 6 bases between. Germline values: CDR1 SQVTM, CDR2 ANQGSEA. The CDR3 DNA follows: TGCAGCGTTGAAATACAGACCGGGGAGCTGTTTTTT. Translation gives CSVEIQTGELFF.

The chain couples TRBV27 to TRBJ2-1; maybe TRBD1 (6 bases). The CDR3 sequence is 16 residues long. Between the trimmed V and J ends, which lost 6 bases and 5 bases, there was a span of 20 bases. Germline V gene data show CDR1 as MNHEY and CDR2 as SMNVEV (reference sequence). CDR3 sequence (DNA): TGTGCCAGCAGACCCTCGTGGGGGCGCTTCCACAATGAGCAGTTCTTC. It specifies CASRPSWGRFHNEQFF.

This clone was seen only once. V is TRBV5-1 and J is TRBJ1-2; possibly TRBD1 for D (6 bases). The CDR3 covers 16 residues. Trimming cost V 0 bases and J 9 bases, with 21 bases left between them. Germline V gene lookup returns CDR1 SGHRS and CDR2 YFSETQ. Here the CDR3 reads CASSLEGGRTRDRYTF. The CDR3 DNA is TGCGCCAGCAGCTTGGAGGGGGGGAGGACAAGGGATCGCTACACCTTC.

The chain combines TRBV2 with TRBJ2-4; D perhaps matches TRBD2 (7 bases). The germline V and J ends were trimmed by 8 bases and 7 bases, with 21 bases remaining between them. Per germline, CDR1 SNHLY and CDR2 FYNNEI. There are 15 residues in the CDR3. The DNA for the CDR3 is TGTGCCAGCCGGGGGGCACTAGGAATTCGGAACATTCAGTACTTC. This sequence encodes CASRGALGIRNIQYF.

The V and J genes are TRBV9 and TRBJ1-2; no clear D gene. The V and J ends lost 4 bases and 8 bases respectively, with 18 bases between them. CDR3 length: 14 amino acids. From germline, CDR1 is SGDLS and CDR2 YYNGEE. In DNA, the CDR3 is TGTGCCAGCAGCACCCGGGTTGGCCTGGAGGGCTACACCTTC. It translates to CASSTRVGLEGYTF.

J is TRBJ2-1 and V is TRBV4-1; 8 bases line up with TRBD1. V lost 3 bases, J lost 0 bases, and 7 bases stayed unmatched. The CDR3 runs to 17 residues. Germline CDR1 MGHRA, CDR2 YSYEKL. This CDR3 is CASSHSITGGSYNEQFF. CDR3 nucleotide sequence: TGCGCCAGCAGCCATTCAATCACAGGGGGCTCCTACAATGAGCAGTTCTTC.

The chain is built from TRBV9 and TRBJ2-1; 14 bases fit TRBD2. The germline V gene has CDR1 SGDLS and CDR2 YYNGEE. J gave up 5 bases and V 0 bases, and 10 bases lay outside the gene matches. There are 19 residues in the CDR3. CDR3 DNA sequence: TGTGCCAGCAGCGTAGAGTTAGGGACTAGCGGGAGTTGGAACAATGAGCAGTTCTTC. It encodes CASSVELGTSGSWNNEQFF.

The rearrangement uses TRBV30 and TRBJ2-1; 7 bases line up with TRBD2. V trimming: 0 bases; J trimming: 7 bases; junction bases outside the gene matches: 3. The CDR3 is made up of 13 amino acids. Germline CDR1 is GTSNPN and CDR2 is SVGIG (reference sequence). The CDR3 DNA is TGTGCCTGGAGTGTCGGGGAGGGGAATGAGCAGTTCTTC. Its translation is CAWSVGEGNEQFF. The entire variable domain, with the rest obtained from reference TRBV30 and TRBJ2-1, is as follows: SQTIHQWPATLVQPVGSPLSLECTVEGTSNPNLYWYRQAAGRGLQLLFYSVGIGQISSEVPQNLSASRPQDRQFILSSKKLLLSDSGFYLCAWSVGEGNEQFFGPGTRLTVL.

This chain links TRBV7-2 with TRBJ2-3; no reliable D call. V shed 1 base and J shed 5 bases, with 10 bases lying between them. CDR1 SGHTA and CDR2 FQGNSA come from the germline V gene. The CDR3 runs to 14 residues. CDR3 in DNA: TGTGCCAGCAGCTTAGTTATAGAATTAGATACGCAGTATTTT. Translating it yields CASSLVIELDTQYF. Complete variable domain (other parts from reference TRBV7-2 and TRBJ2-3): GAGVSQSPSNKVTEKGKDVELRCDPISGHTALYWYRQSLGQGLEFLIYFQGNSAPDKSGLPSDRFSAERTGGSVSTLTIQRTQQEDSAVYLCASSLVIELDTQYFGPGTRLTVL.

V and J are TRBV19 and TRBJ1-5; D perhaps matches TRBD1 (6 bases). The CDR3 consists of 14 residues. Trimming cost V 7 bases and J 11 bases, with 21 bases left between them. CDR1 and CDR2 from the germline V gene are LNHDA and SQIVND (reference sequence). CDR3 protein: CASIGGREGGSQHF. The CDR3 DNA reads TGTGCCAGTATTGGGGGCAGGGAGGGTGGGTCCCAGCATTTT.

This clone was recorded a few times. V and J are TRBV15 and TRBJ1-2; 7 nucleotides agree with TRBD1. This CDR3 is built from 12 residues. Trimming at V came to 6 bases and at J to 8 bases, leaving 6 bases not matched to a gene. Germline CDR1 reads LNHNV; CDR2 reads YYDKDF (reference sequence). In nucleotides, the CDR3 is TGTGCCACCAGGGGGACAGCCCGGGGCTACACCTTC. Amino acid sequence: CATRGTARGYTF. Full variable domain (outside the CDR3, taken from reference TRBV15 and TRBJ1-2): DAMVIQNPRYQVTQFGKPVTLSCSQTLNHNVMYWYQQKSSQAPKLLFHYYDKDFNNEADTPDNFQSRRPNTSFCFLDIRSPGLGDTAMYLCATRGTARGYTFGSGTRLTVV.

V is TRBV29-1 and J is TRBJ2-1; tentative D call: TRBD1 (5 bases). This CDR3 has 17 residues. The germline V and J ends were trimmed by 1 base and 0 bases, with 16 bases remaining between them. Germline V gene sequence: CDR1 SQVTM, CDR2 ANQGSEA. CDR3 DNA sequence: TGCAGCGTTGAAGGGTCAATGGGGCAGAGCTCCTACAATGAGCAGTTCTTC. It encodes CSVEGSMGQSSYNEQFF.

The rearrangement joins TRBV11-2 to TRBJ1-1; 10 bases align to TRBD1. Germline trimming cut 1 base from V and 8 bases from J; bases unmatched to any gene: 1. CDR1 and CDR2 from the germline V gene are SGHAT and FQNNGV. CDR3 length equals 13 residues. The DNA of the CDR3 is TGTGCCAGCAGCTTAGGGACAGGGGGAGAAGCTTTCTTT. It yields the protein CASSLGTGGEAFF. The full variable domain, with the rest looked up from reference TRBV11-2 and TRBJ1-1, is EAGVAQSPRYKIIEKRQSVAFWCNPISGHATLYWYQQILGQGPKLLIQFQNNGVVDDSQLPKDRFSAERLKGVDSTLKIQPAKLEDSAVYLCASSLGTGGEAFFGQGTRLTVV.

This clone was counted once. This chain connects TRBV21-1 to TRBJ2-1; no DNA check was done on the table's D call, TRBD2. TRBV21-1 is flagged as a pseudogene. The CDR3 has 15 amino acids. The CDR3 nucleotides are TGTGCCAGCAGCAAGTACCGGGGGTCCTACAATGAGCAGTTCTTC. As protein: CASSKYRGSYNEQFF.

The chain carries TRBV5-1 and TRBJ2-5; TRBD1 might be the D (6 bases). The length of the CDR3 is 14 residues. Germline V gives CDR1 SGHRS, CDR2 YFSETQ. Trimming stripped 1 base from V and 5 bases from J, with 12 bases between. CDR3 sequence reads: CASSLRAQGETQYF. The CDR3 DNA is TGCGCCAGCAGCTTGAGGGCTCAGGGGGAGACCCAGTACTTC.

CDR3 DNA: TGTGCCAGCAGCGACCGCCGAGGGTTTGGCTACACCTTC. Translation: CASSDRRGFGYTF. The rearrangement links TRBV6-5 to TRBJ1-2; D not certain. Germline V CDR1 and CDR2: MNHEY, SVGAGI. The ends were cut back, 6 bases at V and 7 bases at J, with 15 bases in the middle. The CDR3 runs to 13 residues.

The chain recombines TRBV20-1 with TRBJ2-1; D uncertain. Germline V gene data show CDR1 as DFQATT and CDR2 as SNEGSKA (reference sequence). The CDR3 is 10 amino acids. V lost 6 bases, J lost 4 bases, and 4 bases lay in between. The CDR3 reads CSALYNEQFF. DNA of the CDR3: TGCAGTGCGCTATACAATGAGCAGTTCTTC.

In its sample, this clone was seen once. The chain links TRBV7-3 to TRBJ1-2, with no clear D. This CDR3 is built from 12 residues. Germline V gene data show CDR1 as SGHTA and CDR2 as FQGTGA. V was cut by 5 bases and J by 4 bases, with 8 bases left in between. CDR3 sequence (DNA): TGTGCCAGCAGCGCGGCCTTCTATGGCTACACCTTC. It codes for CASSAAFYGYTF.

The chain combines TRBV28 with TRBJ2-1; the D is unclear. Germline loops: CDR1 MDHEN, CDR2 SYDVKM. There are 15 residues in the CDR3. V shed 2 bases and J shed 1 base, with 9 bases lying between them. The CDR3 region is CASSLSYGSYNEQFF. CDR3 DNA: TGTGCCAGCAGTTTAAGCTACGGGTCCTACAATGAGCAGTTCTTC. The full variable domain, in which reference TRBV28 and TRBJ2-1 provide the parts outside the CDR3, is DVKVTQSSRYLVKRTGEKVFLECVQDMDHENMFWYRQDPGLGLRLIYFSYDVKMKEKGDIPEGYSVSREKKERFSLILESASTNQTSMYLCASSLSYGSYNEQFFGPGTRLTVL.

The gene calls are TRBV14 and TRBJ1-5; D is undetermined. The germline V gene has CDR1 SGHDN and CDR2 FVKESK. This CDR3 region has 12 residues. V was pared by 4 bases and J by 8 bases, with 9 bases between. CDR3 residues: CASSPPGEPQHF. DNA for the CDR3: TGTGCCAGCAGCCCCCCCGGGGAGCCCCAGCATTTT.

The CDR3 DNA is TGTGCCAGCAGTCAGCTAGCGGGGGGGCTCACAGATACGCAGTATTTT. This sequence encodes CASSQLAGGLTDTQYF. V gene TRBV28 combines with J gene TRBJ2-3, with TRBD2 matching 12 bases. J lost 2 bases, V lost 5 bases, and 5 bases had no gene match. The germline CDR1 and CDR2 sequences are MDHEN and SYDVKM. The CDR3 extends over 16 amino acids.